This T cell receptor beta chain appears in the sequencing data of a study of identifying expanded T cells in peripheral blood. This CDR3 comprises 14 residues. Germline values: CDR1 KGHSH, CDR2 LQKENI. The V and J ends lost 4 bases and 5 bases respectively, with 14 bases between them. This clone has just a few counts. Profiled with immunoSEQ multiplex PCR; TCRdb holds only in-frame clones, not every one. Here the sample spans 90,000 to 95,000 clones, around 90% being singletons. The receptor comes from a person between 18 and 69 years old in good health. The sequenced material came from blood. The chain combines TRBV18 with TRBJ1-1; possible D gene TRBD1, 6 bases. The CDR3 region has the DNA TGTGCCAGCTCACGGGGACACTCGGAAACTGAAGCTTTCTTT. Residues: CASSRGHSETEAFF.